The sample holds one count of the clone carrying this T cell receptor (beta chain). This entry belongs to a study of cytomegalovirus exposure and HLA in healthy donors. This CDR3 contains 15 residues. The junction had 9 bases not matched to a gene; V was cut back by 7 bases and J by 3 bases. Germline V gene lookup returns CDR1 SNHLY and CDR2 FYNNEI. The primer mix had 60 Vbeta and 13 Jbeta primers. Original analysis: In a later analysis, the count reached some 75 million unique TCR beta chains, with 9 million to 11 million shared. Some clones are missing from TCRdb's copy, which holds only in-frame ones; the method was immunoSEQ multiplex PCR. V and J calls and clone size are copied from that table; D and trimming were computed from the DNA. In the table there are under 150,000 clones, roughly 74% of which are singletons.

The receptor was derived from a woman aged 40 to 55 in good health and CMV-seropositive. Sequencing was performed on PBMCs. The V and J genes are TRBV2 and TRBJ2-3, with TRBD2 matching over 8 bases. CDR3 in DNA: TGTGCCAGCAACGAGCGGGAGATGAGGACAGATACGCAGTATTTT. Its translation is CASNEREMRTDTQYF. The variable domain in full, completed from reference TRBV2 and TRBJ2-3, reads EPEVTQTPSHQVTQMGQEVILRCVPISNHLYFYWYRQILGQKVEFLVSFYNNEISEKSEIFDDQFSVERPDGSNFTLKIRSTKLEDSAMYFCASNEREMRTDTQYFGPGTRLTVL.